The present T cell receptor (beta chain) was sequenced within a study of shared T cell receptors in the human thymus. V lost 3 bases, J lost 3 bases, and 20 bases stayed unmatched. The CDR3 consists of 19 residues. CDR1 is SGHKS, CDR2 YYEKEE, per germline (reference sequence). The protocol was immunoSEQ multiplex PCR, while the TCRdb copy is restricted to in-frame clones and leaves out a portion. The sample lists approximately 400,000 clones; around 95% were seen once. V gene TRBV5-5 combines with J gene TRBJ2-7; 8 nucleotides agree with TRBD2. The sequence was obtained from a human donor. The sequenced sample consisted of thymocytes. CDR3 loop: CASSWVKKAGTSLYYEQYF. CDR3 coding DNA: TGTGCCAGCAGCTGGGTAAAGAAGGCGGGGACTAGTCTTTACTACGAGCAGTACTTC.